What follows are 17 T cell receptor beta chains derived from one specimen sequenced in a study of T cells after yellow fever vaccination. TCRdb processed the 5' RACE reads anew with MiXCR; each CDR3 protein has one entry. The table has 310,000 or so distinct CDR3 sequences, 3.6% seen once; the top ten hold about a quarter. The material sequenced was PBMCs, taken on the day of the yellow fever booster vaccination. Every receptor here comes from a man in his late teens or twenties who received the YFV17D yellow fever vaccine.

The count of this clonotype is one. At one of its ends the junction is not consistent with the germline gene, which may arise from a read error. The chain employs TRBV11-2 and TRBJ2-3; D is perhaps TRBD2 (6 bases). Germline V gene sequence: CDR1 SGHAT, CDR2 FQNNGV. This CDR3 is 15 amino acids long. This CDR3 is CASSLEPRDPDTQYF. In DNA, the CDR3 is TGTGCCAGCAGCCTAGAACCGCGGGACCCAGATACGCAGTATTTT.

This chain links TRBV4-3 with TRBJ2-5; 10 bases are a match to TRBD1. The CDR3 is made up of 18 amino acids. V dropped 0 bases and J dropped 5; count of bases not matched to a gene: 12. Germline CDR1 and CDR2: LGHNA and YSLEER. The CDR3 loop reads CASSQEFRAGQGSETQYF. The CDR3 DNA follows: TGCGCCAGCAGCCAAGAATTCCGAGCGGGACAGGGGAGCGAGACCCAGTACTTC.

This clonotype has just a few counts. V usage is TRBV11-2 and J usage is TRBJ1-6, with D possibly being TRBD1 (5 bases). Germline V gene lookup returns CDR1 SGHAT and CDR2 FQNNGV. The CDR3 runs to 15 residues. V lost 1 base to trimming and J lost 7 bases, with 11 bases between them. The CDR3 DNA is TGTGCCAGCAGCTTAGGGGGGGGTTTCAATTCACCCCTCCACTTT. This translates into CASSLGGGFNSPLHF.

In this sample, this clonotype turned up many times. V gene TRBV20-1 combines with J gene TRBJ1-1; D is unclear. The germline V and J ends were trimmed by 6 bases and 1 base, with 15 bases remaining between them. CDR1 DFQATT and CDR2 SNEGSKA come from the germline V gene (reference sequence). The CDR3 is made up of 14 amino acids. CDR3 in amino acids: CSAVSGLGNTEAFF. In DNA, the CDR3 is TGCAGTGCCGTGAGTGGACTTGGGAACACTGAAGCTTTCTTT.

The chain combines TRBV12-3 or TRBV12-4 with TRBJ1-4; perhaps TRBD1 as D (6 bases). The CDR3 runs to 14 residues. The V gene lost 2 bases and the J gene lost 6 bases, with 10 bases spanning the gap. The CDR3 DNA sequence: TGTGCCAGCAGTTTAAGGGGGAGTGATGAAAAACTGTTTTTT. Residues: CASSLRGSDEKLFF.

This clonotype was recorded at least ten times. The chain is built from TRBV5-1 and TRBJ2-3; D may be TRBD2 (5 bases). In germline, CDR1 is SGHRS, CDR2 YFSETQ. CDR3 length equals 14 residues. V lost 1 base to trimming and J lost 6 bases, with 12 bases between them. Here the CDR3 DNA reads TGCGCCAGCAGCTTGAGTAGCGAGGCTGATACGCAGTATTTT. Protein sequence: CASSLSSEADTQYF.

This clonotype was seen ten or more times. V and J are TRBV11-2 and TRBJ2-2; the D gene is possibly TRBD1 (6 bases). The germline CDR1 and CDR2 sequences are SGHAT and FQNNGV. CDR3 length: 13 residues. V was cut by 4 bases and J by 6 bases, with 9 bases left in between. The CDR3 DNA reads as TGTGCCAGCAGCTGGACAGACGCCGGGGAGCTGTTTTTT. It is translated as CASSWTDAGELFF.

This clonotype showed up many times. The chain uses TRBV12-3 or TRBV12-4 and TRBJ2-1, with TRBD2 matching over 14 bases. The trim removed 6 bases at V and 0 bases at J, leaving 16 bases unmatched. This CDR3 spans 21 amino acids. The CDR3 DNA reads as TGTGCCAGCAGAAAGCCGCCGGGACTAGCGGGGGTTTGGAGCTCCTACAATGAGCAGTTCTTC. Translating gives CASRKPPGLAGVWSSYNEQFF.

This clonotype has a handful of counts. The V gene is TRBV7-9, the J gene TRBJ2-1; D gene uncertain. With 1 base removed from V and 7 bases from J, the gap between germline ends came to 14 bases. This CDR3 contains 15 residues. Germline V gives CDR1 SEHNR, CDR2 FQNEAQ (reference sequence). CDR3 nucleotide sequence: TGTGCCAGCAGCTTAGGGCTCCCTCTAGAGAATGAGCAGTTCTTC. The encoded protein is CASSLGLPLENEQFF.

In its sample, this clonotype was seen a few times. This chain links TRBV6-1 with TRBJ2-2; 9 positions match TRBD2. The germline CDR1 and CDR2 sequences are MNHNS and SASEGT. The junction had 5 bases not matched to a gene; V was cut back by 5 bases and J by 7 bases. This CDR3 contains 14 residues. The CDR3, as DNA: TGTGCCAGCAGTTGGACTAGCGCGGGCGGGGAGCTGTTTTTT. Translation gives CASSWTSAGGELFF.

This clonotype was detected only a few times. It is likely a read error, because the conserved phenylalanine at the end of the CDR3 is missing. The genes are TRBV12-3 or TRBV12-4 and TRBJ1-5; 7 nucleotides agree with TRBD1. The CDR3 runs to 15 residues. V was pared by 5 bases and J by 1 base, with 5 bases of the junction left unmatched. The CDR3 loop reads CASSQGQASNQPQHL. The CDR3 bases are TGTGCCAGCAGTCAAGGACAGGCAAGCAATCAGCCCCAGCATCTT.

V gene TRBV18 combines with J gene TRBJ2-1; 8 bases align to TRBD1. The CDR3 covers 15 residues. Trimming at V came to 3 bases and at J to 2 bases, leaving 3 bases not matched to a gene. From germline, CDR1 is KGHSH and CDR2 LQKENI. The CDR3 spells CASSPGQDPYNEQFF. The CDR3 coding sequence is TGTGCCAGCTCACCGGGACAGGACCCCTACAATGAGCAGTTCTTC.

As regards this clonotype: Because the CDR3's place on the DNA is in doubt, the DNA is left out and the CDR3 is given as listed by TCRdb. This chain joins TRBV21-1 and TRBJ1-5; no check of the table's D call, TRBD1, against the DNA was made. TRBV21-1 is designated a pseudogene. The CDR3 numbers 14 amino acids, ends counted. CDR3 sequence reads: CASGFAGGNQPQHF.

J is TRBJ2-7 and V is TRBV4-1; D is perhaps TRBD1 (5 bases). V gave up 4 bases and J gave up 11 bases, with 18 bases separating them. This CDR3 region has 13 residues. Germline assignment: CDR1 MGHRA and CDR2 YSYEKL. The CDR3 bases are TGCGCCAGCAGCCCCGCACAGCAGGGAAGGAAGTACTTC. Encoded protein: CASSPAQQGRKYF.

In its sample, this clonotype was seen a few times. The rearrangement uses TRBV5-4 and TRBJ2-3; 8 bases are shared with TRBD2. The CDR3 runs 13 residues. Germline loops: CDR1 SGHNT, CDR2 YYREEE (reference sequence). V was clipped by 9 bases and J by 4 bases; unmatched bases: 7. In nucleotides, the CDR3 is TGTGCCACAGGCGGGGGGCCATCAGATACGCAGTATTTT. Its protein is CATGGGPSDTQYF.

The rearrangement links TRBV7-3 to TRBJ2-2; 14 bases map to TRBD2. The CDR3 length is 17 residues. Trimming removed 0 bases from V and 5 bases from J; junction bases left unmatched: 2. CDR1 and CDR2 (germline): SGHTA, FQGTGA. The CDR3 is CASSLTGTSGGTGELFF. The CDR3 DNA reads TGTGCCAGCAGCTTAACAGGGACTAGCGGGGGAACCGGGGAGCTGTTTTTT.

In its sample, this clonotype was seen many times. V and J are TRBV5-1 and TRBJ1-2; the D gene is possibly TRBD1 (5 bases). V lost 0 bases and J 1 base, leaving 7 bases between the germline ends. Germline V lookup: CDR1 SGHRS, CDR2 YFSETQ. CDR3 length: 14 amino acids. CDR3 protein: CASSLGTLNYGYTF. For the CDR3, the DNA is TGCGCCAGCAGCTTGGGGACACTTAACTATGGCTACACCTTC.